These 30 T cell receptor beta chains were all obtained from the same sample, sequenced in a study of blood T cell repertoires in COVID-19 (dated by TCRdb to about 2020). Receptors were amplified or captured by the immunoSEQ multiplex PCR assay. The immuneACCESS repertoire file appears here via TCRdb, limited to in-frame rearrangements. These files lack a portion of the clones; in checked studies, under half of the deficit traces to unresolved V genes, and the cause of the others is not known. The sample includes around 11,000 clones, with 70% to 90% observed a single time. Of the sample, about a quarter is held by the ten largest clones. The sample comprised peripheral blood. The receptors here all came from a young man with active or convalescent COVID-19.

This chain connects TRBV5-1 to TRBJ2-3; D perhaps matches TRBD2 (5 bases). Germline CDR1 SGHRS, CDR2 YFSETQ. The CDR3 runs to 14 residues. Deletions cut 3 bases from V and 2 bases from J, with 10 bases between. The DNA for the CDR3 is TGCGCCAGCAGCTCCCTCCGGGACACAGATACGCAGTATTTT. Translating gives CASSSLRDTDTQYF.

The chain uses TRBV4-2 and TRBJ1-5, with D perhaps TRBD1 (5 bases). Trimming stripped 0 bases from V and 3 bases from J, with 12 bases between. CDR1 and CDR2 from the germline V gene are LGHNA and YNFKEQ. The CDR3 sequence is 16 residues long. CDR3 nucleotide sequence: TGTGCCAGCAGCCAAGAGGCCGGACAAATCAATCAGCCCCAGCATTTT. Residues: CASSQEAGQINQPQHF.

The gene calls are TRBV6-5 and TRBJ2-3, with unresolved D. The V gene's germline CDR1 is MNHEY and CDR2 SVGAGI. This CDR3 spans 15 amino acids. Trimming pared 0 bases from V and 0 bases from J, leaving 7 bases between. CDR3 nucleotides: TGTGCCAGCAGTTACTCGGCAAGAAGCACAGATACGCAGTATTTT. Protein: CASSYSARSTDTQYF.

The V gene is TRBV9, the J gene TRBJ1-4; 11 nucleotides line up with TRBD1. Germline-derived CDR1 and CDR2 are SGDLS and YYNGEE. CDR3 length: 17 amino acids. V was pared by 0 bases and J by 7 bases, with 8 bases of the junction left unmatched. CDR3 in amino acids: CASSVGTGGARGEKLFF. DNA for the CDR3: TGTGCCAGCAGCGTAGGGACAGGGGGCGCGCGGGGTGAAAAACTGTTTTTT.

The gene calls are TRBV30 and TRBJ2-2; D not certain. Looked up from germline, CDR1 is GTSNPN and CDR2 is SVGIG (reference sequence). V lost 3 bases to trimming and J lost 4 bases, with 9 bases between them. The CDR3 spans 13 residues. For the CDR3, the DNA is TGTGCCTGGAGAGAACTTCTCACCGGGGAGCTGTTTTTT. Its translation: CAWRELLTGELFF. The full variable domain, its missing parts supplied by reference TRBV30 and TRBJ2-2, is SQTIHQWPATLVQPVGSPLSLECTVEGTSNPNLYWYRQAAGRGLQLLFYSVGIGQISSEVPQNLSASRPQDRQFILSSKKLLLSDSGFYLCAWRELLTGELFFGEGSRLTVL.

This sequence joins TRBV3-1 (or the pseudogene TRBV3-2) and TRBJ1-5; tentatively, D is TRBD1 (6 bases). The germline gives CDR1 LGHDT, CDR2 YNNKEL (reference sequence). With 3 bases removed from V and 7 bases from J, the gap between germline ends came to 16 bases. The CDR3 loop spans 15 amino acids. The CDR3 nucleotides are TGTGCCAGCAGCCACCGTAGACAGGTTCCCCAGCCCCAGCATTTT. As protein: CASSHRRQVPQPQHF.

This clone has a single count. V is TRBV9 and J is TRBJ2-5; D is undetermined. This CDR3 spans 15 amino acids. The V gene lost 0 bases and the J gene lost 0 bases, with 9 bases spanning the gap. From germline, CDR1 is SGDLS and CDR2 YYNGEE. CDR3 nucleotides: TGTGCCAGCAGCGTAGGGAGACCGCACCAAGAGACCCAGTACTTC. Translating gives CASSVGRPHQETQYF.

The V call is TRBV2, the J call TRBJ1-4; D gene unclear. This CDR3 comprises 14 residues. The V gene lost 5 bases and the J gene lost 3 bases, with 10 bases spanning the gap. Germline V gene data show CDR1 as SNHLY and CDR2 as FYNNEI. Here the CDR3 DNA reads TGTGCCAGCAGTACGGCAGACTCTAATGAAAAACTGTTTTTT. Amino acids: CASSTADSNEKLFF.

V gene TRBV19 combines with J gene TRBJ1-5, with TRBD1 as a possible D gene (5 bases). Germline V lookup: CDR1 LNHDA, CDR2 SQIVND (reference sequence). Trimming pared 10 bases from V and 0 bases from J, leaving 22 bases between. The CDR3 has 17 amino acids. The CDR3 is CATYAGGTEYSNQPQHF. The DNA for the CDR3 is TGTGCCACCTATGCGGGAGGGACGGAATATAGCAATCAGCCCCAGCATTTT.

This chain joins TRBV5-1 and TRBJ2-2, with D perhaps matching TRBD2 (5 bases). Trimming cost V 0 bases and J 4 bases, with 7 bases left between them. In germline, CDR1 is SGHRS, CDR2 YFSETQ. The length of the CDR3 is 14 residues. The CDR3 DNA is TGCGCCAGCAGCTTGGTCAGCGGCACCGGGGAGCTGTTTTTT. This translates into CASSLVSGTGELFF.

The chain is built from TRBV3-1 (or the pseudogene TRBV3-2) and TRBJ2-7, with 13 bases that match TRBD2. Germline V lookup: CDR1 LGHDT, CDR2 YNNKEL (reference sequence). The CDR3 runs to 15 residues. The J segment lost 3 bases and the V segment lost 3 bases, leaving 2 bases of the junction unmatched. CDR3 protein: CASSHGTSGVYEQYF. The CDR3 coding sequence is TGTGCCAGCAGCCATGGGACTAGCGGGGTCTACGAGCAGTACTTC.

The rearrangement uses TRBV19 and TRBJ2-6, with 10 nucleotides matching TRBD1. This CDR3 contains 17 residues. V was clipped by 6 bases and J by 2 bases; unmatched bases: 7. Germline-derived CDR1 and CDR2 are LNHDA and SQIVND (reference sequence). The CDR3 loop is CASRRTGGITGANVLTF. The DNA for the CDR3 is TGTGCCAGTAGAAGGACAGGGGGAATCACTGGGGCCAACGTCCTGACTTTC.

The genes are TRBV9 and TRBJ2-2; 7 bases map to TRBD1. Germline-derived CDR1 and CDR2 are SGDLS and YYNGEE. The CDR3 has 14 amino acids. The V gene end was trimmed by 4 bases and the J gene end by 2 bases; junction bases not matched to a gene: 2. Here the CDR3 DNA reads TGTGCCAGCAGCCAGGGGGTTAACACCGGGGAGCTGTTTTTT. This sequence encodes CASSQGVNTGELFF.

The chain couples TRBV7-8 to TRBJ2-5; 15 bases agree with TRBD2. Germline values: CDR1 SGHVS, CDR2 FQNEAQ. V trimming: 5 bases; J trimming: 5 bases; junction bases outside the gene matches: 12. The CDR3 runs to 18 residues. The CDR3 is CASSRPGLAGGGTETQYF. CDR3 nucleotide sequence: TGTGCCAGCAGCAGACCGGGACTAGCGGGGGGTGGGACGGAGACCCAGTACTTC.

The chain carries TRBV14 and TRBJ2-7, with D maybe TRBD2 (5 bases). V was cut by 0 bases and J by 4 bases, with 19 bases left in between. Germline loops: CDR1 SGHDN, CDR2 FVKESK. The CDR3 loop spans 17 amino acids. The CDR3: CASSQDGFVGNGYEQYV. CDR3 coding DNA: TGTGCCAGCAGCCAAGATGGCTTTGTCGGGAATGGTTACGAGCAGTACGTC.

The chain joins TRBV6-6 to TRBJ2-1, with 8 bases aligning to TRBD2. Germline CDR1 is MNHNY and CDR2 is SVGAGI (reference sequence). The ends lost 7 bases at V and 8 bases at J; junction bases unmatched: 13. This CDR3 region has 15 residues. CDR3 protein: CASKSGGGTVDEQFF. Here the CDR3 DNA reads TGTGCCAGCAAATCCGGGGGGGGCACAGTCGATGAGCAGTTCTTC.

The gene calls are TRBV4-1 and TRBJ2-2, with 12 bases fitting TRBD1. CDR1 is MGHRA and CDR2 is YSYEKL in the germline V gene. Trimming cost V 2 bases and J 7 bases; bases outside gene matches: 5. The CDR3 runs to 16 residues. The CDR3 spells CASSQRGQGANGELFF. DNA of the CDR3: TGCGCCAGCAGCCAAAGGGGACAGGGGGCAAACGGGGAGCTGTTTTTT.

The rearrangement uses TRBV13 and TRBJ2-6; maybe TRBD1 (6 bases). CDR1 is PRHDT, CDR2 FYEKMQ, per germline (reference sequence). The ends were cut back, 8 bases at V and 2 bases at J, with 19 bases in the middle. This CDR3 comprises 17 residues. CDR3 amino acids: CASSKKQGKAGANVLTF. The CDR3 DNA is TGTGCCAGCTCGAAAAAACAGGGTAAAGCTGGGGCCAACGTCCTGACTTTC.

The chain recombines TRBV10-3 with TRBJ2-7, with D tentatively TRBD1 (5 bases). The CDR3 spans 13 residues. V dropped 3 bases and J dropped 5 bases, with 11 bases sitting between them. Germline-derived CDR1 and CDR2 are ENHRY and SYGVKD. CDR3 sequence: CAISERGVDEQYV. CDR3 DNA: TGTGCCATCAGTGAAAGGGGCGTAGACGAGCAGTACGTC.

This chain's CDR3 is CATSDSRQGGMSYTF. The CDR3 nucleotides are TGTGCCACCAGTGATTCCAGACAGGGCGGAATGAGCTACACCTTC. J is TRBJ1-2 and V is TRBV24-1; 7 bases fit TRBD1. This CDR3 has 15 amino acids. CDR1 is KGHDR and CDR2 is SFDVKD in the germline V gene. V shed 2 bases and J 9 bases; nucleotides not matched to a gene: 11.

This clone is labeled medium-sized (0.01 to 0.1%). V gene TRBV11-2 combines with J gene TRBJ2-1; weak D call: TRBD1 (6 bases). V shed 7 bases and J shed 6 bases, with 13 bases lying between them. This CDR3 spans 13 amino acids. Germline V gene data show CDR1 as SGHAT and CDR2 as FQNNGV. The CDR3 reads CASKRVGGNEQFF. The DNA for the CDR3 is TGTGCCAGCAAGAGGGTAGGGGGCAATGAGCAGTTCTTC.

The chain has TRBV5-1 and TRBJ1-5; tentative D call: TRBD1 (6 bases). Germline V gene sequence: CDR1 SGHRS, CDR2 YFSETQ. The CDR3 is 15 residues long. Trimming pared 0 bases from V and 2 bases from J, leaving 9 bases between. The CDR3 protein is CASSLGTDGNQPQHF. The DNA of the CDR3 is TGCGCCAGCAGCTTGGGGACAGACGGCAATCAGCCCCAGCATTTT.

The V call is TRBV6-5, the J call TRBJ1-5, with D perhaps matching TRBD1 (5 bases). V lost 7 bases, J lost 2 bases, and 15 bases lay in between. The germline gives CDR1 MNHEY, CDR2 SVGAGI. CDR3 length equals 15 residues. In DNA, the CDR3 is TGTGCCAGCACGGGGGAGAGACCCGGCAATCAGCCCCAGCATTTT. It is translated as CASTGERPGNQPQHF.

This chain uses TRBV21-1 with TRBJ2-1; the DNA was not compared with TRBD2, the D call given in the table. TRBV21-1 counts as a pseudogene. The CDR3 is made up of 14 amino acids. CDR3 in amino acids: CASSKAREGNEQFF. The CDR3 DNA sequence: TGTGCCAGCAGCAAAGCGAGGGAAGGCAATGAGCAGTTCTTC.

The chain is built from TRBV6-2 or TRBV6-3 and TRBJ1-2, with D possibly TRBD1 on 5 matching bases. CDR1 and CDR2 (germline): MNHEY, SVGEGT. This CDR3 has 14 amino acids. V lost 2 bases to trimming and J lost 5 bases, with 12 bases between them. The DNA of the CDR3 is TGTGCCAGCAGTTACCACCAGGGTCCTTATGGCTACACCTTC. It translates to CASSYHQGPYGYTF.

CDR3 protein: CASSAKTGFSTDTQYF. The CDR3 DNA follows: TGTGCCAGCAGCGCCAAGACAGGGTTTAGCACAGATACGCAGTATTTT. This sequence joins TRBV9 and TRBJ2-3; 7 positions match TRBD1. Losses at the gene ends were 3 bases for V and 0 bases for J; bases not matched to a gene: 7. The germline V gene has CDR1 SGDLS and CDR2 YYNGEE. This CDR3 spans 16 amino acids.

The genes are TRBV2 and TRBJ2-2; D is perhaps TRBD2 (7 bases). The V gene's germline CDR1 is SNHLY and CDR2 FYNNEI. This CDR3 comprises 16 residues. Trimming shortened V by 5 bases and J by 1 base, and 14 bases separated the two germline ends. The CDR3 sequence: CASSRGARGNTGELFF. CDR3 DNA: TGTGCCAGCAGTCGGGGGGCTAGGGGGAACACCGGGGAGCTGTTTTTT.

The V and J genes are TRBV11-2 and TRBJ2-5; TRBD2 aligns across 7 bases. The CDR3 is 13 amino acids. Germline loops: CDR1 SGHAT, CDR2 FQNNGV. The junction had 5 bases not matched to a gene; V was cut back by 5 bases and J by 5 bases. CDR3 in DNA: TGTGCCAGCAGCCCGGGGGGTTACGAGACCCAGTACTTC. It encodes CASSPGGYETQYF. The whole variable domain, remainder taken from reference TRBV11-2 and TRBJ2-5, is EAGVAQSPRYKIIEKRQSVAFWCNPISGHATLYWYQQILGQGPKLLIQFQNNGVVDDSQLPKDRFSAERLKGVDSTLKIQPAKLEDSAVYLCASSPGGYETQYFGPGTRLLVL.

The rearrangement links TRBV27 to TRBJ2-1, with a weak D call TRBD1 (6 bases). Germline V gene data show CDR1 as MNHEY and CDR2 as SMNVEV (reference sequence). V lost 2 bases to trimming and J lost 0 bases, with 8 bases between them. The CDR3 is made up of 15 amino acids. The CDR3 protein is CASSLQGSSYNEQFF. In DNA, the CDR3 is TGTGCCAGCAGTTTACAGGGGAGCTCCTACAATGAGCAGTTCTTC.

This clone was observed a few times. This chain uses TRBV6-1 with TRBJ1-5; possibly TRBD1 for D (6 bases). V lost 2 bases and J 13 bases, leaving 15 bases between the germline ends. Germline V lookup: CDR1 MNHNS, CDR2 SASEGT. This CDR3 contains 13 residues. As DNA, the CDR3 is TGTGCCAGCAGTGAAATGGGTATAAGGGGGCAGCATTTT. Translation: CASSEMGIRGQHF.